This TCR beta chain was identified in a study of OX40 agonist ivuxolimab in advanced cancers. About the study: An anti-OX40 (CD134) antibody with agonistic activity, ivuxolimab, was administered to patients. Study-level findings and limits: Some of the lowest clonal expansion was seen in partial responders at 0.1-3.0 mg/kg. In the expanded peripheral T cells, antigen specificity was never determined. CD4+ and CD8+ blood T cells expanded clonally by week 6 at 0.1 to 3.0 mg/kg.

Clones were read by immunoSEQ multiplex PCR, and TCRdb kept only the in-frame ones, dropping some. The data show 70,000 or so clones, approximately 92% seen once. In the case of this clone: The antigen is unknown.

This CDR3 has 20 residues. V lost 1 base and J lost 2; bases outside the gene matches: 19. CDR1 is MDHEN, CDR2 SYDVKM, per germline. The starting material was CD4+ or CD8+ T cells sorted from blood, obtained in a trial of the OX40 agonist ivuxolimab. The chain employs TRBV28 and TRBJ2-7, with 8 bases fitting TRBD1. This TCR was sampled from an adult with an advanced solid tumor such as melanoma, head and neck, liver or kidney cancer. The CDR3 DNA reads as TGTGCCAGCAGTTTATATGTTACAGGACAGGGTCCCTCCCCAACCTACGAGCAGTACTTC. This codes for CASSLYVTGQGPSPTYEQYF.